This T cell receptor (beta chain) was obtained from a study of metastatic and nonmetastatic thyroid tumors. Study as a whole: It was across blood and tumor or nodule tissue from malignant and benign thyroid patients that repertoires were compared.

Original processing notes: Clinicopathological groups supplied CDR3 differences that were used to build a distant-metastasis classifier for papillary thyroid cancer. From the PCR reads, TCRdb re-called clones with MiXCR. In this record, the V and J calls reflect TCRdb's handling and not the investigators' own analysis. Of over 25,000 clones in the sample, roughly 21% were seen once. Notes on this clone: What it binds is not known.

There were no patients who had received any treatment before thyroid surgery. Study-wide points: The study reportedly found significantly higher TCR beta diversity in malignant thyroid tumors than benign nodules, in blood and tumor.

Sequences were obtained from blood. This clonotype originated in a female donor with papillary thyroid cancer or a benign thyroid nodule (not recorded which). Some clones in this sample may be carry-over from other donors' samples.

The CDR3 loop reads CASSEASGGYNEQFF. CDR3 nucleotides: TGTGCCAGCAGTGAGGCTAGCGGAGGATACAATGAGCAGTTCTTC. The chain couples TRBV6-4 to TRBJ2-1; TRBD2 matches at 7 bases. Germline trimming cut 3 bases from V and 4 bases from J; bases unmatched to any gene: 6. CDR3 length: 15 amino acids. Germline CDR1 is MRHNA and CDR2 is SNTAGT.